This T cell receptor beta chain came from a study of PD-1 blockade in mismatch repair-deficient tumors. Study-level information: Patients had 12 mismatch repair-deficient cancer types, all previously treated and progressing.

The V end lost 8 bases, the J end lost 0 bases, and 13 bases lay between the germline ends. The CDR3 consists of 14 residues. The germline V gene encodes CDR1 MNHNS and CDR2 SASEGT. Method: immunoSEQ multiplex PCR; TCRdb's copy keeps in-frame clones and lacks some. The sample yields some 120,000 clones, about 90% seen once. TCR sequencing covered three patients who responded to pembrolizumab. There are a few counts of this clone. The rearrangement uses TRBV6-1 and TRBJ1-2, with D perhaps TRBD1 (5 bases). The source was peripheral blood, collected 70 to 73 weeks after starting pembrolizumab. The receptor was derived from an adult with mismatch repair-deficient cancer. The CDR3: CASGPGGANYGYTF. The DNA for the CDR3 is TGTGCCAGCGGTCCGGGGGGAGCTAACTATGGCTACACCTTC.